This TCR beta chain derives from a study of siplizumab effects on memory and regulatory T cells. Findings and limits, study-wide: In controls, roughly 27% of mappable alloreactive CD4+ clones were Treg-derived on average, versus 68.8% with siplizumab. Unstimulated subsets accounted for the mapping of only a minor share of the clones that were alloreactive.

Notes on this clone: Its target is unknown.

Sequencing used immunoSEQ multiplex PCR; TCRdb keeps in-frame clones, though not all of them. In the table there are some 120,000 clones, 90% to 95% of which are singletons. The germline V gene has CDR1 LGHNA and CDR2 YSLEER. This CDR3 has 16 amino acids. J lost 3 bases, V lost 0 bases, and 5 bases had no gene match. J is TRBJ2-7 and V is TRBV4-3, with 10 bases fitting TRBD2. Sample: non-Treg CD4+ T cells sorted from blood. This TCR derives from a human donor in good health. CDR3 nucleotide sequence: TGCGCCAGCAGCCAAGACTCGGCTAGCGGGAGCTACGAGCAGTACTTC. Its protein is CASSQDSASGSYEQYF.